Listed below are T cell receptor beta chains from one sample, sequenced in a study of vaccination effects on CD4 cells after COVID-19. The repertoire was sequenced with immunoSEQ multiplex PCR; TCRdb's copy has only in-frame clones and lacks some. The sample lists fewer than 40,000 clones; 70% to 75% were seen once. For these receptors, no antigen is known. Here the sequenced sample was CD4+ T cells from PBMCs cultured without peptide, taken after COVID-19 vaccination. All receptors derive from a human donor who received a COVID-19 vaccine. Both conserved end residues are part of each CDR3. The D gene is left open where the match is weak. A row's size may be missing; if present it is once, few, many or a size class.

J: TRBJ1-4
D: NA
size: once
V: TRBV15
CDR3: CATSYHVAGSEKLFF
DNA: TGTGCCACCAGCTACCACGTAGCAGGAAGTGAAAAACTGTTTTTT

J: TRBJ2-7
D: TRBD2
size: once
V: TRBV28
CDR3: CATAGGPTYEQYF
DNA: TGTGCCACCGCGGGAGGCCCAACCTACGAGCAGTACTTC

J: TRBJ1-5
D: NA
size: NA
V: TRBV2
CDR3: CASSLDNLSNQPQHF
DNA: TGTGCCAGCAGTTTGGACAATCTTAGCAATCAGCCCCAGCATTTT

J: TRBJ1-1
D: NA
size: NA
V: TRBV19
CDR3: CASSIGLTGNTEAFF
DNA: TGTGCCAGTAGTATAGGGCTAACAGGGAACACTGAAGCTTTCTTT

J: TRBJ2-3
D: NA
size: NA
V: TRBV20-1
CDR3: CSAEWGDTQYF
DNA: TGCAGCGCCGAGTGGGGCGATACGCAGTATTTT

J: TRBJ2-2
D: NA
size: NA
V: TRBV5-4
CDR3: CASSLGGLANTGELFF
DNA: TGTGCCAGCAGCTTGGGGGGGCTCGCGAACACCGGGGAGCTGTTTTTT

J: TRBJ1-1
D: NA
size: few
V: TRBV7-9
CDR3: CASSPGRRGTEAFF
DNA: TGTGCCAGCAGCCCGGGACGGCGGGGCACTGAAGCTTTCTTT

J: TRBJ1-2
D: NA
size: NA
V: TRBV18
CDR3: CASSPGQDNYGYTF
DNA: TGTGCCAGCTCGCCTGGTCAAGATAACTATGGCTACACCTTC

J: TRBJ1-2
D: NA
size: few
V: TRBV19
CDR3: CASRPGRGDYYGYTF
DNA: TGTGCCAGTAGGCCCGGAAGGGGAGATTACTATGGCTACACCTTC

J: TRBJ1-2
D: NA
size: once
V: TRBV29-1
CDR3: CSVSLRVDYGYTF
DNA: TGCAGCGTAAGCTTGAGGGTGGACTATGGCTACACCTTC

J: TRBJ1-2
D: NA
size: NA
V: TRBV7-8
CDR3: CASSPTLTGVGGYTF
DNA: TGTGCCAGCAGCCCGACCTTGACAGGAGTCGGTGGCTACACCTTC

J: TRBJ1-6
D: NA
size: few
V: TRBV6-5
CDR3: CASSRDKYNSPLHF
DNA: TGTGCCAGCAGCCGGGACAAATATAATTCACCCCTCCACTTT

J: TRBJ1-2
D: TRBD1
size: NA
V: TRBV7-2
CDR3: CASSQYRGDNYGYTF
DNA: TGTGCCAGCAGCCAATACAGGGGGGATAACTATGGCTACACCTTC

J: TRBJ2-1
D: TRBD2
size: NA
V: TRBV4-2
CDR3: CASSQGERGGFNEQFF
DNA: TGTGCCAGCAGCCAAGGGGAGCGGGGGGGTTTCAATGAGCAGTTCTTC

J: TRBJ2-7
D: NA
size: NA
V: TRBV27
CDR3: CASSFGAVPSYEQYF
DNA: TGTGCCAGCAGTTTCGGGGCAGTTCCCTCCTACGAGCAGTACTTC

J: TRBJ2-2
D: NA
size: few
V: TRBV19
CDR3: CASSINGGTNTGELFF
DNA: TGTGCCAGTAGTATTAATGGGGGTACGAACACCGGGGAGCTGTTTTTT

J: TRBJ1-3
D: NA
size: NA
V: TRBV30
CDR3: CAWRRAGRPGNTIYF
DNA: TGTGCCTGGAGGCGAGCAGGGCGTCCAGGGAACACCATATATTTT

J: TRBJ2-1
D: TRBD1
size: NA
V: TRBV5-1
CDR3: CASSPKDRAPYNEQFF
DNA: TGCGCCAGCAGCCCAAAGGACAGGGCTCCCTACAATGAGCAGTTCTTC

J: TRBJ1-1
D: TRBD1
size: NA
V: TRBV6-9
CDR3: CASSSPTGPGKTEAFF
DNA: TGTGCCAGCAGTTCCCCGACAGGGCCTGGGAAGACTGAAGCTTTCTTT

J: TRBJ1-1
D: NA
size: NA
V: TRBV9
CDR3: CASSVGPSPLNTEAFF
DNA: TGTGCCAGCAGCGTAGGACCGAGCCCCCTAAACACTGAAGCTTTCTTT

J: TRBJ1-1
D: TRBD1
size: NA
V: TRBV9
CDR3: CASSRQGQTEAFF
DNA: TGTGCCAGCAGTCGACAGGGTCAGACTGAAGCTTTCTTT

J: TRBJ1-1
D: NA
size: NA
V: TRBV10-3
CDR3: CAISDLTTRGTEAFF
DNA: TGTGCCATCAGTGATTTGACCACCCGGGGCACTGAAGCTTTCTTT

J: TRBJ2-5
D: NA
size: NA
V: TRBV11-2
CDR3: CASSLLTGPFQETQYF
DNA: TGTGCCAGCAGCTTATTAACCGGACCGTTTCAAGAGACCCAGTACTTC

J: TRBJ1-1
D: NA
size: NA
V: TRBV7-8
CDR3: CASRRQTGYTEAFF
DNA: TGTGCCAGCCGCAGGCAGACAGGCTACACTGAAGCTTTCTTT

J: TRBJ1-2
D: NA
size: NA
V: TRBV6-5
CDR3: CASRKSPYGYTF
DNA: TGTGCCAGCAGGAAGAGTCCCTATGGCTACACCTTC

J: TRBJ2-5
D: TRBD2
size: NA
V: TRBV5-1
CDR3: CASSPTSGRWGETQYF
DNA: TGCGCCAGCAGCCCGACTAGCGGGAGATGGGGGGAGACCCAGTACTTC

J: TRBJ2-1
D: NA
size: NA
V: TRBV19
CDR3: CASSINNEQFF
DNA: TGTGCCAGTAGTATAAACAATGAGCAGTTCTTC

J: TRBJ2-7
D: NA
size: NA
V: TRBV5-6
CDR3: CASSPRTLDLWFEQYF
DNA: TGTGCCAGCAGCCCACGAACCCTAGATTTGTGGTTCGAGCAGTACTTC

J: TRBJ1-2
D: NA
size: few
V: TRBV7-9
CDR3: CASSPITSNYGYTF
DNA: TGTGCCAGCAGTCCGATTACTTCTAACTATGGCTACACCTTC

J: TRBJ2-7
D: NA
size: NA
V: TRBV5-1
CDR3: CASSFSQGEQYF
DNA: TGCGCCAGCAGCTTTTCCCAGGGGGAGCAGTACTTC

J: TRBJ2-4
D: TRBD1
size: NA
V: TRBV9
CDR3: CASSSRTGENIQYF
DNA: TGTGCCAGCAGCTCCAGGACAGGTGAAAACATTCAGTACTTC

J: TRBJ2-3
D: NA
size: NA
V: TRBV5-1
CDR3: CASSWRGETDTQYF
DNA: TGCGCCAGCAGCTGGAGGGGCGAAACAGATACGCAGTATTTT

J: TRBJ2-2
D: NA
size: few
V: TRBV19
CDR3: CASHSGELFF
DNA: TGTGCCAGCCACTCCGGGGAGCTGTTTTTT

J: TRBJ1-6
D: NA
size: NA
V: TRBV6-2/TRBV6-3
CDR3: CASSLSTRVSPLHF
DNA: TGTGCCAGCAGCCTGTCCACCCGGGTTTCACCCCTCCACTTT

J: TRBJ2-7
D: NA
size: NA
V: TRBV5-1
CDR3: CASSPGHSYEQYF
DNA: TGCGCCAGCAGCCCCGGACACTCCTACGAGCAGTACTTC

J: TRBJ1-2
D: TRBD1
size: NA
V: TRBV24-1
CDR3: CATSDQGANYGYTF
DNA: TGTGCCACCAGTGATCAGGGGGCTAACTATGGCTACACCTTC

J: TRBJ2-7
D: TRBD1
size: few
V: TRBV7-9
CDR3: CASSLSGGYEQYF
DNA: TGTGCCAGCAGCTTATCAGGGGGCTACGAGCAGTACTTC

J: TRBJ1-4
D: NA
size: NA
V: TRBV28
CDR3: CASSSVQGSATNEKLFF
DNA: TGTGCCAGCAGTTCTGTTCAGGGATCTGCAACTAATGAAAAACTGTTTTTT

J: TRBJ2-3
D: NA
size: NA
V: TRBV25-1
CDR3: CASSDNRVPQDTQYF
DNA: TGTGCCAGCAGTGATAACAGGGTACCCCAAGATACGCAGTATTTT

J: TRBJ1-1
D: NA
size: NA
V: TRBV4-1
CDR3: CASSQVVRVNTEAFF
DNA: TGCGCCAGCAGCCAAGTCGTTAGGGTAAACACTGAAGCTTTCTTT

J: TRBJ2-1
D: TRBD2
size: NA
V: TRBV7-7
CDR3: CASSLEAGVNNEQFF
DNA: TGTGCTAGCAGCTTAGAGGCGGGAGTGAACAATGAGCAGTTCTTC

J: TRBJ2-5
D: TRBD1
size: NA
V: TRBV7-2
CDR3: CASSFVQGMETQYF
DNA: TGTGCCAGCAGCTTCGTACAGGGGATGGAGACCCAGTACTTC

J: TRBJ1-5
D: NA
size: NA
V: TRBV6-5
CDR3: CASSPPGVGNQPQHF
DNA: TGTGCCAGCAGCCCCCCAGGGGTAGGCAATCAGCCCCAGCATTTT

J: TRBJ1-1
D: NA
size: NA
V: TRBV7-2
CDR3: CASRETGRLNTEAFF
DNA: TGTGCCAGCAGAGAGACGGGACGGCTGAACACTGAAGCTTTCTTT

J: TRBJ2-7
D: NA
size: NA
V: TRBV10-2
CDR3: CASLDWGMDEQYF
DNA: TGCGCCAGCCTAGACTGGGGTATGGACGAGCAGTACTTC

J: TRBJ1-5
D: TRBD1
size: NA
V: TRBV4-1
CDR3: CASSQDDRGQPQHF
DNA: TGCGCCAGCAGCCAAGATGACAGGGGACAGCCCCAGCATTTT

J: TRBJ1-2
D: NA
size: NA
V: TRBV6-5
CDR3: CASSYQGGGYTF
DNA: TGTGCCAGCAGTTACCAGGGCGGGGGCTACACCTTC

J: TRBJ1-2
D: NA
size: once
V: TRBV5-1
CDR3: CASSLDAGYYGYTF
DNA: TGCGCCAGCAGCTTGGATGCAGGGTACTATGGCTACACCTTC

J: TRBJ1-1
D: NA
size: NA
V: TRBV9
CDR3: CASSVADSGARTEAFF
DNA: TGTGCCAGCAGCGTAGCCGATTCTGGGGCCCGCACTGAAGCTTTCTTT

J: TRBJ1-4
D: NA
size: NA
V: TRBV4-1
CDR3: CASSQVIVQGRNEKLFF
DNA: TGCGCCAGCAGCCAAGTCATCGTTCAGGGGAGAAATGAAAAACTGTTTTTT

J: TRBJ1-1
D: NA
size: NA
V: TRBV4-1
CDR3: CASNQAAGYTEAFF
DNA: TGCGCCAGCAACCAAGCTGCGGGGTATACTGAAGCTTTCTTT

J: TRBJ2-5
D: NA
size: NA
V: TRBV4-1
CDR3: CASSQDHASYQETQYF
DNA: TGCGCCAGCAGCCAAGATCATGCGAGTTACCAAGAGACCCAGTACTTC

J: TRBJ1-2
D: NA
size: few
V: TRBV11-2
CDR3: CASSLDPGTYGYTF
DNA: TGTGCCAGCAGCTTAGACCCAGGAACCTATGGCTACACCTTC